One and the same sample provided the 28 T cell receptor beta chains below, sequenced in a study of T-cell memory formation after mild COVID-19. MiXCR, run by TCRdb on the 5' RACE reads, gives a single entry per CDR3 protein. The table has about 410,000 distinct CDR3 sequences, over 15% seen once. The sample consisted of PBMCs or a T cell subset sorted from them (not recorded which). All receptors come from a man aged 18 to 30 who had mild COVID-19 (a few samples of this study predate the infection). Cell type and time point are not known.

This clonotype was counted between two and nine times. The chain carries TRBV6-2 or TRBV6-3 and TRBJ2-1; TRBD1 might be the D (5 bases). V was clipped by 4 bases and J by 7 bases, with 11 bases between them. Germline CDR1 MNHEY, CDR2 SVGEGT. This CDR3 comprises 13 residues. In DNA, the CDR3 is TGTGCCAGCAGTTGGGCCAGGGTGAATGAGCAGTTCTTC. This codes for CASSWARVNEQFF.

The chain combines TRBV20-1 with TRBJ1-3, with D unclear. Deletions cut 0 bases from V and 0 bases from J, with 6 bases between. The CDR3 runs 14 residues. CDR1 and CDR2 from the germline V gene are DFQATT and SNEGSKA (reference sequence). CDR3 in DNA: TGCAGTGCTAGAGATAATAACTCTGGAAACACCATATATTTT. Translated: CSARDNNSGNTIYF.

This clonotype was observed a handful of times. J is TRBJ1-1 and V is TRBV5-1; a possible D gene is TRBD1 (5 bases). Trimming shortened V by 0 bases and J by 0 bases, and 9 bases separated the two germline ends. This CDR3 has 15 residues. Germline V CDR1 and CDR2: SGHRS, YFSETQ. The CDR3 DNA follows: TGCGCCAGCAGCTTGGTTCGGGGCCTGAACACTGAAGCTTTCTTT. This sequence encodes CASSLVRGLNTEAFF.

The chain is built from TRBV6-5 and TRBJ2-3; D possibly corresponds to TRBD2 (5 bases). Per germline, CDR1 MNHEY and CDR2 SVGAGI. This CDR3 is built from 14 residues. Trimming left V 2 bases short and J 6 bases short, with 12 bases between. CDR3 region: CASSYAEAPDTQYF. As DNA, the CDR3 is TGTGCCAGCAGTTACGCGGAGGCCCCCGATACGCAGTATTTT.

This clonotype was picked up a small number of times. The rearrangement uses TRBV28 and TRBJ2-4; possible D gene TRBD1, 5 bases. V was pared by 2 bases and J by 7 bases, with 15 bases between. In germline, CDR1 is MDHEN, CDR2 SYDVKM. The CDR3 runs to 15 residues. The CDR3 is CASSLAQTVRNIQYF. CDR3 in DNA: TGTGCCAGCAGTTTAGCGCAGACAGTAAGGAACATTCAGTACTTC.

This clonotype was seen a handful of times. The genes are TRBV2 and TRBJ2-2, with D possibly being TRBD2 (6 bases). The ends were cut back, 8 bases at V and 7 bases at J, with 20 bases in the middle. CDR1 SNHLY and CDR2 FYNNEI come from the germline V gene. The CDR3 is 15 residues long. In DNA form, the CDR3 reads TGTGCCAGCCGGCAGGAGGGTGGAAGGGTCGGGGAGCTGTTTTTT. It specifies CASRQEGGRVGELFF.

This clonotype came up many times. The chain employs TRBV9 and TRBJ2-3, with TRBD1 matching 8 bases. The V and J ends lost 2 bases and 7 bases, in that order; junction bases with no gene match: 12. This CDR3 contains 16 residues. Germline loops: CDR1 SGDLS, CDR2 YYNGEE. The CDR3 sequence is CASSVDQGASGYTQYF. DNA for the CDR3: TGTGCCAGCAGCGTGGATCAGGGGGCCTCTGGGTATACGCAGTATTTT.

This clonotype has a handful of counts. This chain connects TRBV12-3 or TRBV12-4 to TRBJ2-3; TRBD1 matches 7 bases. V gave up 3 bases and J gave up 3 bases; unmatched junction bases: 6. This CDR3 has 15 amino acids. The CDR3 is CASSFETGRTDTQYF. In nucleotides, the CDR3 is TGTGCCAGCAGTTTTGAGACAGGGCGGACAGATACGCAGTATTTT.

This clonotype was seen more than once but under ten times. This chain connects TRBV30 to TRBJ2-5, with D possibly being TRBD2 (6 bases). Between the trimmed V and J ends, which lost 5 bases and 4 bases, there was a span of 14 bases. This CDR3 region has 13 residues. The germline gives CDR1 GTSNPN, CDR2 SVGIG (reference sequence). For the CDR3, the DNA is TGTGCCTGGGGAGGGGATCGTGCAGAGACCCAGTACTTC. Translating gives CAWGGDRAETQYF.

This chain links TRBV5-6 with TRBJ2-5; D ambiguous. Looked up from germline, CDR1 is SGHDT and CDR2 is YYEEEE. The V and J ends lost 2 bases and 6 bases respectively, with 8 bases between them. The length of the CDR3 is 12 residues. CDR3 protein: CASSFSIKTQYF. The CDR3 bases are TGTGCCAGCAGCTTTAGTATAAAGACCCAGTACTTC.

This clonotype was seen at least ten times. The CDR3 region has the DNA TGCGCCAGCAGCTTGGGTGGGGGCCGCTCCTACGAGCAGTACTTC. Translating it yields CASSLGGGRSYEQYF. The V gene is TRBV5-1, the J gene TRBJ2-7; weak D call: TRBD1 (6 bases). This CDR3 contains 15 residues. V was pared by 0 bases and J by 0 bases, with 10 bases between. In germline, CDR1 is SGHRS, CDR2 YFSETQ.

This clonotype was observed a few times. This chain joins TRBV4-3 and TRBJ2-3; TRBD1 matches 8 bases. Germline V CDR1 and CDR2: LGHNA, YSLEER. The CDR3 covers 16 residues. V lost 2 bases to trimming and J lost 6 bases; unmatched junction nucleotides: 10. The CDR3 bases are TGCGCCAGCAGCCAAAACCGACAGGGGTACACCGATACGCAGTATTTT. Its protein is CASSQNRQGYTDTQYF.

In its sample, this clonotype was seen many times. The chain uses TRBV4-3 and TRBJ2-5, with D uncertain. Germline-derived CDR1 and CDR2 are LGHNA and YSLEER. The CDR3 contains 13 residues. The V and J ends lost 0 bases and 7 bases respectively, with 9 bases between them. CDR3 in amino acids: CASSQEALGTQYF. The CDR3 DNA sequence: TGCGCCAGCAGCCAAGAGGCATTAGGGACCCAGTACTTC.

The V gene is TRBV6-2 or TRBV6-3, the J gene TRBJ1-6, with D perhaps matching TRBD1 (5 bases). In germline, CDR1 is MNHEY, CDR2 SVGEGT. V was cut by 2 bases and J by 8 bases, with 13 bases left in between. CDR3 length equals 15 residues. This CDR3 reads CASSYEGARDSPLHF. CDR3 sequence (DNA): TGTGCCAGCAGTTACGAAGGGGCAAGGGATTCACCCCTCCACTTT.

The DNA of the CDR3 is TGTGCCAGCAGTCACTCCGGGACAGGGGCTAGCAATCAGCCCCAGCATTTT. It yields the protein CASSHSGTGASNQPQHF. V is TRBV27 and J is TRBJ1-5; 10 nucleotides match TRBD1. CDR3 size: 17 residues. Per the germline V gene, CDR1 is MNHEY and CDR2 is SMNVEV (reference sequence). The V gene end was trimmed by 5 bases and the J gene end by 0 bases; junction bases not matched to a gene: 7.

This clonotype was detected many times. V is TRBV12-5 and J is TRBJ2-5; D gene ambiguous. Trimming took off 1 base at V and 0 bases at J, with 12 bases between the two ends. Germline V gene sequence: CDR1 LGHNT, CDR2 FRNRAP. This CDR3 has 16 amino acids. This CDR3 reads CASGLADTAYQETQYF. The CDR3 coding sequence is TGTGCTAGTGGTTTGGCCGATACAGCTTACCAAGAGACCCAGTACTTC.

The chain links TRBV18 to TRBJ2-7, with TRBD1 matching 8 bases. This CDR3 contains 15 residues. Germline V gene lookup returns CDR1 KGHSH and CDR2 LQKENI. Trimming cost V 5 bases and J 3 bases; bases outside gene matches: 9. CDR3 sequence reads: CASSSTRQGSYEQYV. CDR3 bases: TGTGCCAGCTCATCGACTCGACAGGGGAGCTACGAGCAGTACGTC.

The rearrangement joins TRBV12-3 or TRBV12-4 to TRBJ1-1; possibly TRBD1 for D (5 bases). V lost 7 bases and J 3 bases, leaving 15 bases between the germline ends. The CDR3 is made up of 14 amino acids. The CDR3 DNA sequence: TGTGCCAGCACTTTGAGGTCAGGGCACACTGAAGCTTTCTTT. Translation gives CASTLRSGHTEAFF.

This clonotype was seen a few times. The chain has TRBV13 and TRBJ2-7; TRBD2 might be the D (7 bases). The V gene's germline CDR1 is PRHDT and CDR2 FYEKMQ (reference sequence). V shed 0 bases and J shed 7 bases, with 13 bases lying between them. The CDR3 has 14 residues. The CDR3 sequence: CASSLGAGAGEQYF. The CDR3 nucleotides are TGTGCCAGCAGCTTAGGTGCGGGGGCAGGGGAGCAGTACTTC.

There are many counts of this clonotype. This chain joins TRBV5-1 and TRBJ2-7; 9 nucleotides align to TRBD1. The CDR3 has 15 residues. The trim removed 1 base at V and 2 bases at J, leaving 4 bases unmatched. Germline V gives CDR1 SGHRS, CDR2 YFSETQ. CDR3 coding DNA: TGCGCCAGCAGCTTGTGGGACAGGGTAACCTACGAGCAGTACTTC. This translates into CASSLWDRVTYEQYF.

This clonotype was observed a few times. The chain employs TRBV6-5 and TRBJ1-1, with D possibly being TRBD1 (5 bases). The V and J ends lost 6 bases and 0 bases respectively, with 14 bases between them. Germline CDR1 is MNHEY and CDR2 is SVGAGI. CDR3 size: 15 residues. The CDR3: CASRNSGRMNTEAFF. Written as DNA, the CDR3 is TGTGCCAGCAGGAATTCAGGGCGGATGAACACTGAAGCTTTCTTT.

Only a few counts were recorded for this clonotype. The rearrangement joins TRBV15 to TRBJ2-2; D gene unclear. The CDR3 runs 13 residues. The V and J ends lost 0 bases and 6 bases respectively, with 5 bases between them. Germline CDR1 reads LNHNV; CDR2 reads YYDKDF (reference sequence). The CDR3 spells CATSREGSGELFF. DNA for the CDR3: TGTGCCACCAGCAGAGAAGGGTCCGGGGAGCTGTTTTTT.

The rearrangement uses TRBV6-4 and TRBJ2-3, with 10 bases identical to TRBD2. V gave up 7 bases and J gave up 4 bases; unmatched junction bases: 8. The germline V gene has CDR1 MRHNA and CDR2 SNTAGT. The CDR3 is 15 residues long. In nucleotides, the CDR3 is TGTGCCAGCAAAAGCGGGGGGGCCGTGGCAGATACGCAGTATTTT. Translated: CASKSGGAVADTQYF.

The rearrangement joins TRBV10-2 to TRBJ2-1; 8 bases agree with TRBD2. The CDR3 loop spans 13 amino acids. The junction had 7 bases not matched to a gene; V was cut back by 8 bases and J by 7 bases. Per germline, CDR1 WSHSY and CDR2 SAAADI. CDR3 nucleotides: TGCGCCAGCCTGGGCGGGGGGATAAATGAGCAGTTCTTC. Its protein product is CASLGGGINEQFF.

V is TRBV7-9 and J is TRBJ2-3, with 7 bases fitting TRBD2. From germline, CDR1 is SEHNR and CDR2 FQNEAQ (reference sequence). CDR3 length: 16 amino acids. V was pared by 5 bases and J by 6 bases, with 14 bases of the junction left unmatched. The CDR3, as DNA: TGTGCCAGCAGCCTGCCGGGACTACTCGGGCGGGATACGCAGTATTTT. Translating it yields CASSLPGLLGRDTQYF.

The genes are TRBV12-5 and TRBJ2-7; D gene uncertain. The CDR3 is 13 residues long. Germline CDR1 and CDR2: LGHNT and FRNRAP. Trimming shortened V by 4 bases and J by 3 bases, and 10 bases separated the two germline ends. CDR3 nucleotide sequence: TGTGCTAGTGGTTCGCCCAACAGCTACGAGCAGTACGTC. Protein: CASGSPNSYEQYV.

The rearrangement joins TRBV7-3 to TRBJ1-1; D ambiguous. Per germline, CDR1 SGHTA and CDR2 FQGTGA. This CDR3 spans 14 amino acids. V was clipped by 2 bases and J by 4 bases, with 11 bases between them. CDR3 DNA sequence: TGTGCCAGCAGCTTAGAGCCACGGGGCACTGAAGCTTTCTTT. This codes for CASSLEPRGTEAFF.

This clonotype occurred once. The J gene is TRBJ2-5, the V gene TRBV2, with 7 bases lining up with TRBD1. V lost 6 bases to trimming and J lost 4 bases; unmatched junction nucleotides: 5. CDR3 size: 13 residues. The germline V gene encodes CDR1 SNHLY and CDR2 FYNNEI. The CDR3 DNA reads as TGTGCCAGCAGGGGGACAGTGGCAGAGACCCAGTACTTC. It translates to CASRGTVAETQYF.